This is a list of T cell receptor beta chains from one sample in a study of identical twins. Each CDR3 protein gets one entry after TCRdb re-called the 5' RACE reads with MiXCR. The repertoire holds approximately 470,000 distinct CDR3 sequences, with approximately 14% as singletons. This same sample was also part of a study on yellow fever vaccine responses in identical twins.

The sequenced sample was CD4+ T cells sorted from blood. These TCRs come from a woman under 30 in good health. CDR3s include the opening cysteine and the closing phenylalanine or tryptophan. The D gene is left open where the match is weak. Clone size is stated in some rows and not others, as once, few, many or a class when expanded.

clone size: .; J gene: TRBJ2-5; D gene: .; V gene: TRBV7-2; CDR3 protein: CASSLSWGKETQYF; CDR3 DNA: TGTGCCAGCAGCTTATCGTGGGGTAAAGAGACCCAGTACTTC
clone size: .; J gene: TRBJ2-3; D gene: TRBD2; V gene: TRBV7-2; CDR3 protein: CASSLKREVAQYF; CDR3 DNA: TGTGCCAGCAGCTTGAAGCGGGAGGTCGCGCAGTATTTT
clone size: .; J gene: TRBJ2-1; D gene: TRBD2; V gene: TRBV28; CDR3 protein: CASLTSGRAFEQFF; CDR3 DNA: TGTGCCAGCCTTACTAGCGGGAGGGCCTTTGAGCAGTTCTTC
clone size: few; J gene: TRBJ1-6; D gene: .; V gene: TRBV15; CDR3 protein: CATTDQANSPLHF; CDR3 DNA: TGTGCCACAACAGACCAGGCAAATTCACCCCTCCACTTT
clone size: .; J gene: TRBJ2-3; D gene: TRBD2; V gene: TRBV27; CDR3 protein: CASSPPRGGRDTQYF; CDR3 DNA: TGTGCCAGCAGTCCCCCCCGCGGGGGACGGGATACGCAGTATTTT
clone size: few; J gene: TRBJ2-4; D gene: TRBD2; V gene: TRBV3-1; CDR3 protein: CASSQGSGNNIQYF; CDR3 DNA: TGTGCCAGCAGCCAAGGTAGCGGGAATAACATTCAGTACTTC
clone size: .; J gene: TRBJ2-6; D gene: .; V gene: TRBV7-8; CDR3 protein: CASSLQGTGANVLTF; CDR3 DNA: TGTGCCAGCAGCTTGCAGGGAACTGGGGCCAACGTCCTGACTTTC
clone size: few; J gene: TRBJ2-5; D gene: TRBD2; V gene: TRBV10-3; CDR3 protein: CAISSRGGGAGGDVETQYF; CDR3 DNA: TGTGCCATCAGTAGCCGAGGTGGCGGAGCGGGGGGGGACGTGGAGACCCAGTACTTC
clone size: few; J gene: TRBJ2-1; D gene: .; V gene: TRBV12-3/TRBV12-4; CDR3 protein: CASTEGTTNYNEQFF; CDR3 DNA: TGTGCCAGCACCGAGGGAACTACAAATTACAATGAGCAGTTCTTC
clone size: .; J gene: TRBJ1-1; D gene: .; V gene: TRBV24-1; CDR3 protein: CATSARGAEAFF; CDR3 DNA: TGTGCCACCAGTGCCAGAGGAGCTGAAGCTTTCTTT
clone size: few; J gene: TRBJ2-3; D gene: TRBD2; V gene: TRBV27; CDR3 protein: CASSQEPPGLAGPDTQYF; CDR3 DNA: TGTGCCAGCAGTCAGGAACCTCCGGGACTAGCGGGGCCAGATACGCAGTATTTT
clone size: .; J gene: TRBJ2-7; D gene: .; V gene: TRBV6-1; CDR3 protein: CASSPVRAGYEQYF; CDR3 DNA: TGTGCCAGCAGTCCTGTCAGGGCAGGATACGAGCAGTACTTC
clone size: .; J gene: TRBJ2-1; D gene: .; V gene: TRBV18; CDR3 protein: CASSRKGGRNEQFF; CDR3 DNA: TGTGCCAGCTCAAGAAAAGGGGGAAGAAATGAGCAGTTCTTC
clone size: many; J gene: TRBJ2-2; D gene: .; V gene: TRBV12-3/TRBV12-4; CDR3 protein: CASSRRTDTGELFF; CDR3 DNA: TGTGCCAGCAGTCGCCGAACGGACACCGGGGAGCTGTTTTTT
clone size: .; J gene: TRBJ2-7; D gene: .; V gene: TRBV20-1; CDR3 protein: CSARPAGASGLREQYF; CDR3 DNA: TGCAGTGCTAGACCCGCCGGGGCGTCCGGGTTGCGTGAGCAGTACTTC
clone size: .; J gene: TRBJ1-6; D gene: TRBD1; V gene: TRBV27; CDR3 protein: CASSLLRTGGGSPLHF; CDR3 DNA: TGTGCCAGCAGCCTCCTCCGCACAGGGGGTGGTTCACCCCTCCACTTT
clone size: few; J gene: TRBJ2-3; D gene: TRBD1; V gene: TRBV28; CDR3 protein: CASRKQGATDTQYF; CDR3 DNA: TGTGCCAGCAGGAAACAGGGGGCCACAGATACGCAGTATTTT
clone size: .; J gene: TRBJ1-4; D gene: .; V gene: TRBV3-1; CDR3 protein: CASSLRTRNEKLFF; CDR3 DNA: TGTGCCAGCAGCCTCAGGACGAGAAATGAAAAACTGTTTTTT
clone size: .; J gene: TRBJ1-1; D gene: TRBD1; V gene: TRBV20-1; CDR3 protein: CSAVRQGKVVTEAFF; CDR3 DNA: TGCAGTGCTGTCAGACAGGGGAAGGTGGTCACTGAAGCTTTCTTT
clone size: many; J gene: TRBJ1-1; D gene: .; V gene: TRBV7-2; CDR3 protein: CASSLMNTEAFF; CDR3 DNA: TGTGCCAGCAGCCTAATGAACACTGAAGCTTTCTTT
clone size: once; J gene: TRBJ2-1; D gene: .; V gene: TRBV19; CDR3 protein: CASSIGLATSGGEQFF; CDR3 DNA: TGTGCCAGTAGTATAGGCCTAGCGACCTCAGGGGGTGAGCAGTTCTTC
clone size: .; J gene: TRBJ2-7; D gene: .; V gene: TRBV4-1; CDR3 protein: CASSQDRLAGEQYF; CDR3 DNA: TGCGCCAGCAGCCAAGATCGTCTAGCTGGGGAGCAGTACTTC
clone size: .; J gene: TRBJ1-2; D gene: TRBD1; V gene: TRBV28; CDR3 protein: CASSLLQGARKNYGYTF; CDR3 DNA: TGTGCCAGCAGTTTATTACAGGGGGCAAGAAAGAACTATGGCTACACCTTC
clone size: .; J gene: TRBJ2-7; D gene: .; V gene: TRBV6-2/TRBV6-3; CDR3 protein: CASRSPSSGTYEQYF; CDR3 DNA: TGTGCCAGCAGGAGCCCTTCTTCAGGGACCTACGAGCAGTACTTC
clone size: .; J gene: TRBJ1-5; D gene: .; V gene: TRBV18; CDR3 protein: CASSPPNRVGNQPQHF; CDR3 DNA: TGTGCCAGCTCACCTCCAAACAGGGTTGGCAATCAGCCCCAGCATTTT
clone size: many; J gene: TRBJ1-2; D gene: .; V gene: TRBV12-3/TRBV12-4; CDR3 protein: CASSFPGHWGYTF; CDR3 DNA: TGTGCCAGCAGTTTCCCAGGCCACTGGGGCTACACCTTC
clone size: .; J gene: TRBJ2-7; D gene: TRBD2; V gene: TRBV11-2; CDR3 protein: CASSHLRLAGGSYEQYF; CDR3 DNA: TGTGCCAGCAGCCATTTGAGACTAGCGGGGGGCTCCTACGAGCAGTACTTC
clone size: few; J gene: TRBJ2-1; D gene: .; V gene: TRBV19; CDR3 protein: CASSSLPNEQFF; CDR3 DNA: TGTGCCAGTAGCTCCCTACCGAATGAGCAGTTCTTC
clone size: .; J gene: TRBJ1-4; D gene: TRBD1; V gene: TRBV4-3; CDR3 protein: CASSKRTGGLNEKLFF; CDR3 DNA: TGCGCCAGCAGTAAAAGGACAGGGGGGTTAAATGAAAAACTGTTTTTT
clone size: .; J gene: TRBJ1-2; D gene: .; V gene: TRBV9; CDR3 protein: CASSATIQDYGYTF; CDR3 DNA: TGTGCCAGCAGCGCGACCATACAAGACTATGGCTACACCTTC
clone size: few; J gene: TRBJ2-6; D gene: .; V gene: TRBV3-1; CDR3 protein: CASSRGGRGFSGANVLTF; CDR3 DNA: TGTGCCAGCAGCCGAGGGGGAAGGGGCTTCTCTGGGGCCAACGTCCTGACTTTC
clone size: few; J gene: TRBJ2-6; D gene: .; V gene: TRBV7-9; CDR3 protein: CASSLGVGLAGANVLTF; CDR3 DNA: TGTGCCAGCAGCTTAGGAGTAGGGTTAGCTGGGGCCAACGTCCTGACTTTC
clone size: many; J gene: TRBJ2-7; D gene: .; V gene: TRBV7-9; CDR3 protein: CASSLRGDHEQYF; CDR3 DNA: TGTGCCAGCAGCTTAAGGGGGGACCACGAGCAGTACTTC
clone size: .; J gene: TRBJ1-2; D gene: .; V gene: TRBV19; CDR3 protein: CASTSAGGGYTF; CDR3 DNA: TGTGCCAGTACCTCAGCGGGGGGCGGCTACACCTTC
clone size: few; J gene: TRBJ2-3; D gene: .; V gene: TRBV3-1; CDR3 protein: CASSQALLQYF; CDR3 DNA: TGTGCCAGCAGCCAAGCGCTACTGCAGTATTTT
clone size: few; J gene: TRBJ2-3; D gene: TRBD2; V gene: TRBV20-1; CDR3 protein: CSARDGLEVGQYF; CDR3 DNA: TGCAGTGCTAGAGACGGACTAGAAGTGGGGCAGTATTTT
clone size: few; J gene: TRBJ1-2; D gene: .; V gene: TRBV4-2; CDR3 protein: CASSQEGQTLDGYTF; CDR3 DNA: TGTGCCAGCAGCCAAGAAGGACAGACGTTGGATGGCTACACCTTC
clone size: .; J gene: TRBJ2-6; D gene: .; V gene: TRBV24-1; CDR3 protein: CATSAPNSGANVLTF; CDR3 DNA: TGTGCCACCAGTGCACCCAACTCTGGGGCCAACGTCCTGACTTTC
clone size: .; J gene: TRBJ2-2; D gene: .; V gene: TRBV10-3; CDR3 protein: CATRGGDTGELFF; CDR3 DNA: TGTGCCACCCGTGGGGGAGACACCGGGGAGCTGTTTTTT
clone size: .; J gene: TRBJ2-2; D gene: .; V gene: TRBV7-7; CDR3 protein: CASSQSGSGGELFF; CDR3 DNA: TGTGCTAGCAGCCAATCCGGTAGTGGCGGGGAGCTGTTTTTT
clone size: few; J gene: TRBJ2-7; D gene: .; V gene: TRBV7-9; CDR3 protein: CASSSLGPHEQYF; CDR3 DNA: TGTGCCAGCAGCTCCCTGGGTCCCCACGAGCAGTACTTC
clone size: few; J gene: TRBJ2-4; D gene: .; V gene: TRBV4-1; CDR3 protein: CASSQGIHSLAKNIQYF; CDR3 DNA: TGCGCCAGCAGCCAAGGCATCCACAGTCTAGCCAAAAACATTCAGTACTTC
clone size: .; J gene: TRBJ2-7; D gene: TRBD2; V gene: TRBV6-4; CDR3 protein: CASSVEAGVSYEQYF; CDR3 DNA: TGTGCCAGCAGTGTGGAAGCGGGGGTCTCCTACGAGCAGTACTTC
clone size: .; J gene: TRBJ1-5; D gene: TRBD1; V gene: TRBV7-2; CDR3 protein: CASSLQTGPQPQHF; CDR3 DNA: TGTGCCAGCAGCTTACAGACAGGGCCCCAGCCCCAGCATTTT
clone size: .; J gene: TRBJ1-6; D gene: .; V gene: TRBV28; CDR3 protein: CASSPGVRNSPLHF; CDR3 DNA: TGTGCCAGCAGTCCGGGCGTAAGGAATTCACCCCTCCACTTT
clone size: many; J gene: TRBJ2-1; D gene: .; V gene: TRBV6-2/TRBV6-3; CDR3 protein: CASTLMPNGGEQFF; CDR3 DNA: TGTGCCAGCACCCTTATGCCAAACGGGGGTGAGCAGTTCTTC
clone size: .; J gene: TRBJ2-1; D gene: .; V gene: TRBV6-2/TRBV6-3; CDR3 protein: CASSWDGGQFF; CDR3 DNA: TGTGCCAGCAGCTGGGACGGGGGACAGTTCTTC
clone size: few; J gene: TRBJ1-4; D gene: .; V gene: TRBV20-1; CDR3 protein: CSARFRNEKLFF; CDR3 DNA: TGCAGTGCTAGATTTCGTAATGAAAAACTGTTTTTT
clone size: few; J gene: TRBJ2-3; D gene: .; V gene: TRBV11-3; CDR3 protein: CASSSESGAYTQYF; CDR3 DNA: TGTGCCAGCAGCTCGGAATCCGGGGCCTATACGCAGTATTTT
clone size: few; J gene: TRBJ1-2; D gene: .; V gene: TRBV20-1; CDR3 protein: CSAKAGPNYGYTF; CDR3 DNA: TGCAGTGCCAAGGCAGGGCCGAACTATGGCTACACCTTC
clone size: .; J gene: TRBJ2-7; D gene: TRBD1; V gene: TRBV7-3; CDR3 protein: CASSPRQGYYEQYF; CDR3 DNA: TGTGCCAGCAGCCCTAGACAGGGGTACTACGAGCAGTACTTC
clone size: .; J gene: TRBJ2-5; D gene: TRBD2; V gene: TRBV2; CDR3 protein: CASSEARGTRETQYF; CDR3 DNA: TGTGCCAGCAGTGAAGCGCGGGGGACTAGGGAGACCCAGTACTTC
clone size: many; J gene: TRBJ2-3; D gene: TRBD1; V gene: TRBV7-2; CDR3 protein: CASSPSGQGTDTQYF; CDR3 DNA: TGTGCCAGCAGCCCCTCGGGACAGGGTACAGATACGCAGTATTTT
clone size: few; J gene: TRBJ1-1; D gene: .; V gene: TRBV30; CDR3 protein: CAWSNSGTEAFF; CDR3 DNA: TGTGCCTGGAGCAACAGTGGGACTGAAGCTTTCTTT
clone size: many; J gene: TRBJ1-6; D gene: .; V gene: TRBV5-1; CDR3 protein: CASSLGSYNSPLHF; CDR3 DNA: TGCGCCAGCAGTCTAGGGTCCTATAATTCACCCCTCCACTTT
clone size: .; J gene: TRBJ2-7; D gene: TRBD1; V gene: TRBV6-5; CDR3 protein: CASSYEGTGAYEQYF; CDR3 DNA: TGTGCCAGCAGTTACGAGGGGACAGGGGCCTACGAGCAGTACTTC
clone size: .; J gene: TRBJ1-1; D gene: TRBD1; V gene: TRBV12-3/TRBV12-4; CDR3 protein: CASRDRGIDDTEAFF; CDR3 DNA: TGTGCCAGCAGAGACAGGGGGATAGACGACACTGAAGCTTTCTTT
clone size: .; J gene: TRBJ2-7; D gene: TRBD2; V gene: TRBV19; CDR3 protein: CASSIGGLAGNYEQYF; CDR3 DNA: TGTGCCAGTAGTATAGGAGGATTAGCGGGTAACTACGAGCAGTACTTC
clone size: .; J gene: TRBJ2-6; D gene: .; V gene: TRBV18; CDR3 protein: CASSPSGAGANVLTF; CDR3 DNA: TGTGCCAGCTCACCTTCAGGGGCTGGGGCCAACGTCCTGACTTTC
clone size: .; J gene: TRBJ2-1; D gene: .; V gene: TRBV9; CDR3 protein: CASSVHQGFQQQFF; CDR3 DNA: TGTGCCAGCAGCGTACACCAGGGTTTTCAGCAGCAGTTCTTC